The entry that follows covers one TCR beta chain sequence. The record originates from a study of blood T cells in healthy people across ages. The V and J ends lost 1 base and 5 bases respectively, with 22 bases between them. The CDR3 loop spans 17 amino acids. Germline CDR1 and CDR2: SGHKS and YYEKEE (reference sequence). Sample-barcoded 5' priming and a J-beta primer mix drove a second PCR of roughly 6 to 12 cycles. TCRdb passed the 5' RACE reads through MiXCR, listing each CDR3 protein once. The table has some 1.5 million distinct CDR3 sequences, under 30% seen once. Donors were healthy Caucasian individuals from Russia aged roughly 6 to 100.

The sequencing sample was made of blood. This rearrangement joins TRBV5-5 to TRBJ2-7; D gene ambiguous. The TCR originated in a woman aged 25 to 45 in good health. The CDR3 is CASSLLFRVLDIHEQYF. The DNA of the CDR3 is TGTGCCAGCAGCTTGCTTTTTAGGGTTCTAGATATCCACGAGCAGTACTTC.